This TCR beta chain originates from a study of cytomegalovirus exposure and HLA in healthy donors listed by TCRdb under 2017. Describing the broader study: An earlier analysis of more than 550 of the donors reported 276 Gb of sequence data and 117 million unique TCR beta sequences obtained from about 179 million T cells. An early release covering about 600 HLA-typed donors comprised approximately 300 gigabases of sequencing data and 65 million to 100 million unique TCR sequences. Of the roughly 390 genotyped donors, over 70% fell in the genetic ancestry cluster associated with self-reported Caucasian donors. The study was designed to test whether signatures of past pathogen exposure could be identified by cataloging public T cell receptors. The T cell repertoires of about 700 subjects were profiled by immunosequencing and related to cytomegalovirus serostatus. In addition to the first cohort of 666 subjects, a separate validation cohort of around 110 different subjects was used. To predict cytomegalovirus infection status, the study brought together high-throughput TCR immunosequencing, statistical association of individual TCRs with disease status, and machine learning. A later analysis re-analyzed previously published TCR beta repertoires from hundreds of donors and added high-resolution HLA genotyping to study TCR occurrence patterns. Rather than drawing on any new phenotypic data, the later analysis identified candidate immune exposures from TCR beta sequences and the way those sequences occurred across donors. An earlier analysis of a few hundred of the donors applied high-throughput TCR beta sequencing to assess whether each TCR beta V gene segment acted as functional or pseudogenic. Donor age, sex, ethnicity and CMV serostatus were collected together with the repertoire data. A later genetic analysis took genome-wide SNP genotypes for 398 of the 666 donors and used that subset as a discovery cohort. All discovery cohort repertoires had been generated using a single sequencing platform. HLA typing included class I and class II loci at four-digit resolution. The number of typed donors differed by locus: about 620-640 for A, B, C, DRB1 and DQB1; approximately 530 for DQA1; approximately 600 for DPA1; and 400 to 480 for DPB1. Because of strong linkage in the cohort, roughly five DR-DQ haplotypes were treated as single units for association and clustering. Among some 400 genotyped donors of the cohort, an average of approximately 240,000 unique TCR beta nucleotide sequences was sequenced per donor, of which about 20% were non-productive. Broad study findings and their caveats: In a later analysis, HLA-associated TCR beta chains showed more clonal expansion and lower generation probabilities than non-associated chains that were equally common. Compared with the approximately 720-donor mean, donors in an Asian-associated ancestry cluster had fewer N-insertions in productive TCRs, according to a later genetic analysis. Some IMGT-functional V segments, including TRBV6-2 and TRBV6-3, could not be distinguished by the 87-base-pair reads and were therefore excluded. A later genetic analysis associated a missense DCLRE1C variant with V-gene and J-gene trimming of TCR beta chains, and an independent cohort replicated the association. In the study, roughly 160 TCR beta chains were listed as associated with cytomegalovirus. Cytomegalovirus status was reported to be diagnosed by the classifier with high specificity and sensitivity in both the original and validation cohorts. Several of the top co-occurrence clusters appeared to be linked to parvovirus B19, influenza, CMV and Epstein-Barr virus, according to a later analysis. When HLA alleles, especially DR and DQ, strongly co-occurred, TCR associations were difficult to assign to individual alleles. For the cohort, immune exposure information was limited to CMV serostatus. A cluster of highly shared sequence variants was judged likely to be a technical artifact of the sequencing pipeline. In a later analysis, most CMV-associated TCR beta chains were found to appear HLA-restricted, with HLA associations seemingly driven largely by CMV exposure. A further reported finding was that TCR beta sequences accurately predicted the HLA-A and HLA-B alleles for most subjects in the first cohort. Linkage disequilibrium might explain the correlated functional status among segregating V segments, but an unknown experimental factor could not be excluded. The authors suggested that the approach could potentially be generalized to other disease states and immunological phenotypes. Across donors, most TCR sequences were observed very rarely, whereas some public TCRs were present in many individuals. According to a later analysis, TCR association rates differed among HLA loci, with DRB1 alleles showing the most associated TCRs and HLA-C alleles showing the fewest. Presence/absence analyses assumed roughly uniform sequencing depth across donors, an assumption that may not hold. Only TCR beta chains were sequenced in this cohort, and the absence of alpha or paired-chain data limited detectable features. Broadly in line with IMGT annotations, most TCR beta V segments showed up in productive rearrangements about 87% or about 30% of the time in an earlier analysis of several hundred of the donors. In vitro tests confirmed that three of the cytomegalovirus-associated TCR beta chains recognize cytomegalovirus antigens. HLA typing was unavailable for some donors at each locus, so association tests used only the typed subset. The earlier analysis of fewer than 750 of the donors excluded roughly 16 rarely observed V segments, including chromosome 9 orphons, because counts were too low. In a later analysis, some 17,000 TCR beta sequences were associated with specific HLA alleles at a false discovery rate of 0.05.

The CDR3 measures 17 amino acids from cysteine to phenylalanine. Here the CDR3 DNA is all that survives: 51 bases in frame from base 1. V is clipped by 3 bases and J by 1 base, and the sequence between their germline boundaries is 18 bases long. As encoded in the germline V gene (reference sequence), CDR1 is LNHDA while CDR2 is SQIVND. Note on this clone: Its antigen is not yet known. Base quality data are lacking; no much larger clone is found one base away.

Library preparation employed the immunoSEQ multiplex PCR assay. A mixture of 60 forward primers for TCR Vbeta segments and 13 reverse primers for TCR Jbeta segments was used in the multiplex PCR. Amplification of the CDR3 region of rearranged TCR beta genes was performed with a multiplex PCR assay on genomic DNA. The Illumina HiSeq System was used to sequence the amplified TCR beta libraries as 87-base-pair reads. The source study handled its data this way. A later analysis counted some 80 million unique TCR beta chains across the 700 or so repertoires, and approximately 11 million of these chains were shared by at least two donors. To remove PCR and sequencing errors, raw reads were error-corrected and collapsed into unique sequences using a nearest-neighbor algorithm that merged closely related sequences. To assign V, D and J gene segments, CDR3 sequences were aligned to IMGT reference sequences. For a sequence to be retained, a match of at least six nucleotides to both a V gene segment and a J gene segment was required. Rearrangements were called productive when the CDR3 lacked stop codons and stayed in frame with V and J; all others were non-productive. Following IMGT convention, CDR3 was defined as the stretch from the second conserved V-encoded cysteine to the conserved J-encoded phenylalanine. Sequences without an unambiguous match to a single V gene segment were excluded from the earlier analysis of 500 to 700 of the donors. In an earlier analysis of about 590 of the donors, a V segment was called functional when productive rearrangements were above 56.7%, and segregating when the standard deviation between donors exceeded 5%. To diagnose cytomegalovirus status from the catalog of TCR beta chain sequences, a statistical classification framework was built. V and J gene assignment, in a later analysis, came from comparing TCR nucleotide sequences with IMGT/GENE-DB human TR gene sequences. In a later analysis, CDR3 sequences and most-parsimonious VDJ recombination scenarios were assigned using the TCRdist pipeline. In a later analysis, each TCR beta chain was defined by its CDR3 amino acid sequence together with its V-gene family, and reads without a unique V-gene family were excluded. To address suspected cross-contamination and a sequencing artifact, a later analysis removed approximately 590 highly shared, low-generation-probability nucleotide sequences. In a later analysis, a clonal expansion index was calculated for each public chain from normalized within-repertoire ranks of inferred template counts. In a later analysis, generation probabilities were computed using a VDJ recombination model fitted to out-of-frame rearrangements, and the results were checked against IGoR. In a later analysis, TCR-TCR, TCR-HLA and TCR-CMV co-occurrence was scored with hypergeometric tests, and a repertoire-size bias correction was applied to TCR pairs. In a later analysis, false discovery rates were estimated by permuting HLA or CMV assignments 20 times. In a later analysis, co-occurring TCRs were grouped with DBSCAN, and TCRdist sequence similarity was added when clustering was performed within HLA-allele-positive subsets. Co-occurrence clustering excluded repertoires with fewer than 30,000 or more than 120,000 public chains, plus five with anomalous nucleotide sharing. Not all clones reach the TCRdb copy of this immuneACCESS table, which keeps in-frame sequences only. Checked studies attribute under half of the gap to unresolved V genes and leave the rest unexplained. V, J and clone size were drawn from that table, and D and trimming were deduced from the DNA. This sample gives 84,000 or so clones in total; about two thirds of them show up just once. The ten biggest clones cover approximately 5.8% of the sample.

The cohort comprised 670 or so healthy bone marrow donors. All cohort members were sampled while nominally healthy, although unrecorded immune exposures were likely present. The donor tested CMV seropositive, placing the donor among the 289 seropositive members of the cohort. A peripheral blood sample was collected from each donor, and TCR beta sequencing was performed on peripheral blood mononuclear cells. Genomic DNA was extracted from the blood cell samples with the Qiagen DNeasy Blood Extraction Kit. Source material: PBMCs. This receptor was taken from a woman in her thirties in good health and CMV-seropositive. The chain uses TRBV19 and TRBJ1-1, with TRBD1 tentatively as D gene (6 bases match). The CDR3 is CASSIRDILTENTEAFF. Read as DNA, the sequence is TGTGCCAGTAGTATCCGGGACATCTTGACCGAGAACACTGAAGCTTTCTTT. Joined to the reference TRBV19 and TRBJ1-1 proteins, this CDR3 gives the full variable domain: DGGITQSPKYLFRKEGQNVTLSCEQNLNHDAMYWYRQDPGQGLRLIYYSQIVNDFQKGDIAEGYSVSREKKESFPLTVTSAQKNPTAFYLCASSIRDILTENTEAFFGQGTRLTVV.